The 5 T cell receptor beta chains below were found in one sample sequenced in a study of CD8 T cells in Susac syndrome (dated by TCRdb to the late 2010s). Library preparation employed the immunoSEQ multiplex PCR assay. RNA was extracted with the RNeasy kit and 0.5 to 1 ug was reverse transcribed using random hexamers. In-frame beta chains were kept once TCRdb had trimmed the public reads at Q25 with fastp and called clones with MiXCR. Every entry covers one CDR3 protein and lists the most common genes and DNA from its rows. This sample holds 120,000 to 150,000 distinct CDR3 sequences; around 95% were observed only once. Of the sample, over 0.1% is held by the ten largest clones. The sample was CD4+ T cells from PBMCs. The source of these receptors is a human donor with multiple sclerosis.

The chain uses TRBV4-3 and TRBJ2-2; 7 bases are shared with TRBD1. The germline gives CDR1 LGHNA, CDR2 YSLEER. This CDR3 region has 16 residues. The J segment lost 5 bases and the V segment lost 2 bases, leaving 8 bases of the junction unmatched. CDR3 DNA: TGCGCCAGCAGCCAACTCTACAGGGGATTAACCGGGGAGCTGTTTTTT. It encodes CASSQLYRGLTGELFF.

This chain connects TRBV7-8 to TRBJ2-5; no firm D call. CDR3 length equals 15 residues. V lost 2 bases and J 3 bases, leaving 13 bases between the germline ends. Germline loops: CDR1 SGHVS, CDR2 FQNEAQ. The chain's CDR3 is CASSLRRGPKETQYF. CDR3 nucleotides: TGTGCCAGCAGCTTACGTCGTGGACCGAAAGAGACCCAGTACTTC.

The genes are TRBV12-3 or TRBV12-4 and TRBJ2-6, with D hard to call. V lost 5 bases to trimming and J lost 4 bases, with 12 bases between them. CDR3 length: 15 amino acids. The CDR3 DNA reads as TGTGCCAGCAGTCCATTCCGTTCAGGGGCCAACGTCCTGACTTTC. Protein sequence: CASSPFRSGANVLTF.

This clonotype appeared a single time. The rearrangement joins TRBV5-6 to TRBJ2-5; 9 bases agree with TRBD1. Germline trimming cut 1 base from V and 5 bases from J; bases unmatched to any gene: 9. This CDR3 has 16 residues. Germline V gives CDR1 SGHDT, CDR2 YYEEEE. The CDR3 loop reads CASSLFGTGTGETQYF. The CDR3 nucleotides are TGTGCCAGCAGCTTGTTCGGGACAGGGACAGGGGAGACCCAGTACTTC.

This sequence joins TRBV29-1 and TRBJ2-5; D tentatively fits TRBD1 or TRBD2 (5 bases each). The V end was cut by 7 bases, the J end by 5 bases, with 11 bases between. The CDR3 consists of 11 residues. Germline-derived CDR1 and CDR2 are SQVTM and ANQGSEA. The CDR3 reads CSAREGETQYF. Here the CDR3 DNA reads TGCAGCGCAAGAGAGGGGGAGACCCAGTACTTC. The whole variable domain, remainder taken from reference TRBV29-1 and TRBJ2-5, is SAVISQKPSRDICQRGTSLTIQCQVDSQVTMMFWYRQQPGQSLTLIATANQGSEATYESGFVIDKFPISRPNLTFSTLTVSNMSPEDSSIYLCSAREGETQYFGPGTRLLVL.